Listed below are T cell receptor beta chains from one sample, sequenced in a study of cytomegalovirus exposure and HLA in healthy donors. TCRdb's table, derived via immunoSEQ multiplex PCR, lists solely in-frame clones and lacks some. The sample records about 130,000 clones, just under 80% being singletons. Sequencing was done on a sample of PBMCs. The origin of the receptors is a woman between 35 and 50 years old in good health and CMV-seronegative. The CDR3 runs from the conserved cysteine through the conserved F or W. A D gene is named only where the DNA matches it firmly. Not every row has a clone size; where given, it reads once, few, many or a size class.

clone size: NA
J gene: TRBJ2-3
D gene: TRBD2
V gene: TRBV14
CDR3 protein: CASSPSTSGGPDTQYF
CDR3 DNA: TGTGCCAGCAGCCCCTCGACTAGCGGGGGGCCGGATACGCAGTATTTT

clone size: NA
J gene: TRBJ2-6
D gene: TRBD1
V gene: TRBV27
CDR3 protein: CASSSLPGTGRSGANGLTF
CDR3 DNA: TGTGCCAGCAGCTCCCTGCCCGGGACAGGGCGGTCTGGGGCCAACGGCCTGACTTTC

clone size: NA
J gene: TRBJ1-1
D gene: NA
V gene: TRBV5-5
CDR3 protein: CASSFQGWGNTEAFF
CDR3 DNA: TGTGCCAGCAGCTTCCAGGGTTGGGGGAACACTGAAGCTTTCTTT

clone size: NA
J gene: TRBJ1-6
D gene: TRBD1
V gene: TRBV14
CDR3 protein: CASSPRAGGNSPLHF
CDR3 DNA: TGTGCCAGCAGTCCCCGGGCAGGGGGTAATTCACCCCTCCACTTT

clone size: NA
J gene: TRBJ1-2
D gene: NA
V gene: TRBV19
CDR3 protein: CASLEEGRGYGYTF
CDR3 DNA: TGTGCCTCTCTGGAGGAGGGAAGAGGGTATGGCTACACCTTC

clone size: once
J gene: TRBJ2-4
D gene: NA
V gene: TRBV9
CDR3 protein: CASSNGRSAKNIQYF
CDR3 DNA: TGTGCCAGCAGCAACGGGAGATCAGCCAAAAACATTCAGTACTTC

clone size: NA
J gene: TRBJ2-1
D gene: TRBD2
V gene: TRBV14
CDR3 protein: CASSQNVAGLGEFF
CDR3 DNA: TGTGCCAGCAGCCAGAATGTAGCGGGTCTGGGGGAGTTCTTC

clone size: once
J gene: TRBJ1-6
D gene: TRBD1
V gene: TRBV27
CDR3 protein: CASSHRGYSPLHF
CDR3 DNA: TGTGCCAGCAGTCACAGGGGTTATTCACCCCTCCACTTT

clone size: NA
J gene: TRBJ2-3
D gene: NA
V gene: TRBV2
CDR3 protein: CASSEGGGPTDTQYF
CDR3 DNA: TGTGCCAGCAGTGAAGGGGGGGGCCCCACAGATACGCAGTATTTT

clone size: NA
J gene: TRBJ1-1
D gene: NA
V gene: TRBV19
CDR3 protein: CASSPFFRGRSTEAFF
CDR3 DNA: TGTGCCAGTAGTCCCTTCTTCCGGGGTAGGAGCACTGAAGCTTTCTTT

clone size: NA
J gene: TRBJ1-1
D gene: NA
V gene: TRBV5-1
CDR3 protein: CASSLAGTPNTEAFF
CDR3 DNA: TGCGCCAGCAGCTTGGCCGGGACACCGAACACTGAAGCTTTCTTT

clone size: NA
J gene: TRBJ2-7
D gene: NA
V gene: TRBV20-1
CDR3 protein: CSAHLAPEQYF
CDR3 DNA: TGCAGTGCCCATCTAGCACCCGAGCAGTACTTC

clone size: once
J gene: TRBJ2-5
D gene: TRBD1
V gene: TRBV2
CDR3 protein: CASGGQAQETQYF
CDR3 DNA: TGTGCCAGCGGGGGACAGGCCCAAGAGACCCAGTACTTC

clone size: NA
J gene: TRBJ2-1
D gene: TRBD2
V gene: TRBV7-2
CDR3 protein: CASSFHSGTSAFNEQFF
CDR3 DNA: TGTGCCAGCAGCTTCCACTCCGGGACTAGCGCCTTCAATGAGCAGTTCTTC

clone size: NA
J gene: TRBJ1-1
D gene: NA
V gene: TRBV6-5
CDR3 protein: CASSYPQDTRGEAFF
CDR3 DNA: TGTGCCAGCAGTTACCCTCAGGACACCCGGGGGGAAGCTTTCTTT

clone size: NA
J gene: TRBJ1-1
D gene: TRBD1
V gene: TRBV5-1
CDR3 protein: CASEQGALNTEAFF
CDR3 DNA: TGCGCCAGCGAACAGGGGGCCCTGAACACTGAAGCTTTCTTT

clone size: NA
J gene: TRBJ1-5
D gene: TRBD1
V gene: TRBV7-9
CDR3 protein: CASSSTGSNQPQHF
CDR3 DNA: TGTGCCAGCAGCTCGACAGGGTCCAATCAGCCCCAGCATTTT

clone size: few
J gene: TRBJ2-5
D gene: NA
V gene: TRBV29-1
CDR3 protein: CSVERQEIQETQYF
CDR3 DNA: TGCAGCGTTGAACGACAAGAGATCCAAGAGACCCAGTACTTC

clone size: few
J gene: TRBJ2-1
D gene: NA
V gene: TRBV9
CDR3 protein: CASSVGGVDEQFF
CDR3 DNA: TGTGCCAGCAGCGTAGGCGGGGTGGATGAGCAGTTCTTC

clone size: NA
J gene: TRBJ1-1
D gene: TRBD1
V gene: TRBV5-1
CDR3 protein: CASSETGTEAFF
CDR3 DNA: TGCGCCAGCAGCGAGACAGGGACTGAAGCTTTCTTT

clone size: few
J gene: TRBJ2-3
D gene: NA
V gene: TRBV28
CDR3 protein: CASSSGSVTDTQYF
CDR3 DNA: TGTGCCAGCAGTTCCGGGTCCGTCACAGATACGCAGTATTTT

clone size: NA
J gene: TRBJ2-1
D gene: TRBD1
V gene: TRBV28
CDR3 protein: CASSLSGTGRNEQFF
CDR3 DNA: TGTGCCAGCAGTTTATCCGGGACAGGGAGGAATGAGCAGTTCTTC

clone size: NA
J gene: TRBJ2-7
D gene: TRBD1
V gene: TRBV28
CDR3 protein: CASSFPDRGFYEQYF
CDR3 DNA: TGTGCCAGCAGTTTCCCGGACAGGGGGTTTTACGAGCAGTACTTC

clone size: few
J gene: TRBJ2-3
D gene: NA
V gene: TRBV28
CDR3 protein: CASSPAGNVWADTQYF
CDR3 DNA: TGTGCCAGCAGCCCTGCAGGGAATGTGTGGGCAGATACGCAGTATTTT

clone size: NA
J gene: TRBJ1-3
D gene: NA
V gene: TRBV5-1
CDR3 protein: CASSLQGTGNTIYF
CDR3 DNA: TGCGCCAGCAGCTTACAGGGAACTGGAAACACCATATATTTT

clone size: NA
J gene: TRBJ2-2
D gene: NA
V gene: TRBV7-8
CDR3 protein: CASRTTSATGELFF
CDR3 DNA: TGTGCCAGCAGAACGACAAGTGCCACCGGGGAGCTGTTTTTT

clone size: NA
J gene: TRBJ1-2
D gene: NA
V gene: TRBV5-1
CDR3 protein: CASSLGGAGYTF
CDR3 DNA: TGCGCCAGCAGCTTGGGAGGAGCTGGCTACACCTTC

clone size: NA
J gene: TRBJ2-7
D gene: TRBD1
V gene: TRBV28
CDR3 protein: CASNRGAHSSYEQYF
CDR3 DNA: TGTGCCAGTAACAGGGGCGCCCATAGCTCCTACGAGCAGTACTTC

clone size: NA
J gene: TRBJ2-3
D gene: TRBD2
V gene: TRBV28
CDR3 protein: CASSARTSGDTQYF
CDR3 DNA: TGTGCCAGCAGTGCCCGGACTAGCGGGGATACGCAGTATTTT

clone size: NA
J gene: TRBJ2-5
D gene: TRBD2
V gene: TRBV2
CDR3 protein: CASSGLVLAGKRQETQYF
CDR3 DNA: TGTGCCAGCAGTGGGCTGGTTCTAGCGGGGAAAAGGCAAGAGACCCAGTACTTC

clone size: NA
J gene: TRBJ2-3
D gene: TRBD2
V gene: TRBV23-1
CDR3 protein: CARESGEPPDTQYF
CDR3 DNA: TGCGCCAGGGAGAGCGGGGAACCACCAGATACGCAGTATTTT